This T cell receptor (beta chain) was documented in a study of T cells after yellow fever vaccination. The wider study: Fractions of limited cellularity were prepared by means of SMART-Seq v4 Ultra Low Input. Study findings and constraints: The booster saw the reappearance of most primary-vaccination clones (roughly 95% CD4, 88% CD8).

Between the trimmed V and J ends, which lost 3 bases and 1 base, there was a span of 10 bases. This CDR3 is built from 15 residues. CDR1 and CDR2 (germline): MGHRA, YSYEKL. It was through 5'RACE template switching that TCR cDNA was made, with a universal primer site and UMIs added. TCRdb re-called the 5' RACE reads through MiXCR, storing one row per CDR3 protein. The sample yields hundreds of thousands of distinct CDR3 sequences, 3.6% seen once. This clonotype has ten or more counts. Its antigen is undetermined. V usage is TRBV4-1 and J usage is TRBJ1-5, with TRBD1 as a possible D gene (6 bases). The receptor was isolated from a man between 18 and 29 years old who received the YFV17D yellow fever vaccine. The sample in question was PBMCs, obtained on the day of the yellow fever booster vaccination. In DNA form, the CDR3 reads TGCGCCAGCAGCCAGTACAGGGAGAGCAATCAGCCCCAGCATTTT. As protein: CASSQYRESNQPQHF.